This T cell receptor (beta chain) appears in the sequencing data of a study of T cells in Graves' hyperthyroidism and ophthalmopathy. Active moderate-to-severe ophthalmopathy, Clinical Activity Score at least 3, NOSPECS at least 4, under 3 months' duration. In making diagnoses, clinical symptoms, serum thyroxine and TRAb, thyroid ultrasound and orbital computed tomography were all used. PBMCs were derived from under 13 ml fresh peripheral blood. RNA transcripts yielded amplified TCR beta CDR3 regions. Using the HTBI primer set, a first-round RT-PCR was run on the TCR CDR3. TCRdb reanalysed the multiplex PCR reads using MiXCR and keeps one entry per CDR3 protein. The table lists about 640,000 distinct CDR3 sequences, about a fifth of them singletons, with 30% to 40% in the top ten. The CDR3 extends over 11 amino acids. Germline lookup yields CDR1 SQVTM and CDR2 ANQGSEA. This clonotype was counted between two and nine times.

Sequenced: blood. This TCR was recovered from a man in his thirties or forties with Graves' ophthalmopathy. The chain has TRBV29-1 and TRBJ2-7; no firm D call. CDR3 nucleotide sequence: TGCCACGCCGCAGATGCCTACGAGCAGTACTTC. It is translated as CHAADAYEQYF.